This TCR beta chain was obtained from a study of regulatory T cells in long-lasting Graves disease. Study-wide background: Antithyroid drugs had been taken under 3 months by newly diagnosed Graves' patients.

The TCR beta library used iRepertoire HTBI primers with Arm-PCR amplification of CDR3. Via MiXCR, TCRdb re-called the multiplex PCR reads, giving one row per CDR3 protein. This table has 200,000 to 300,000 distinct CDR3 sequences, roughly 21% appearing once. Indicated time point: newly diagnosed GD, antithyroid drugs for less than 3 months. Making the TCR library involved RNA that had been extracted from PBMCs. Patients came from an endocrinology department in Xi'an, China. This clonotype was seen repeatedly, ten times or more. This sequence originates from a female donor with Graves disease. Sequenced material: peripheral blood mononuclear cells (PBMCs), taken at new diagnosis, from a patient treated with antithyroid drugs.

The CDR3 loop is CATGRDTTYEQYF. As DNA, the CDR3 is TGTGCCACCGGAAGGGACACTACCTACGAGCAGTACTTC. The rearrangement uses TRBV15 and TRBJ2-7; D is possibly TRBD1 (6 bases). The CDR3 totals 13 residues. CDR1 and CDR2 from the germline V gene are LNHNV and YYDKDF (reference sequence). V dropped 8 bases and J dropped 2 bases, with 13 bases sitting between them. The whole variable domain, filled in from reference TRBV15 and TRBJ2-7, reads DAMVIQNPRYQVTQFGKPVTLSCSQTLNHNVMYWYQQKSSQAPKLLFHYYDKDFNNEADTPDNFQSRRPNTSFCFLDIRSPGLGDTAMYLCATGRDTTYEQYFGPGTRLTVT.